A selection of T cell receptor beta chains follows, all from one sample in a study of graft-versus-host responses after intestinal transplantation. These receptors have no identified antigens. Generated by immunoSEQ multiplex PCR, the TCRdb table keeps only in-frame clones and is missing some. Of some 130,000 clones listed, roughly 95% are singletons. Sequenced here: unstimulated CD8+ T cells sorted from spleen or lymph node cells, sampled before intestinal transplant. The receptors here all came from a human donor who received an intestinal transplant. CDR3s include the opening cysteine and the closing phenylalanine or tryptophan. The D gene is left open where the match is weak. Clone size is stated in some rows and not others, as once, few, many or a class when expanded.

TRBV6-1	-	TRBJ2-1	-	TGTGCCAGCAGTGAATTCCTGGACAATGAGCAGTTCTTC	CASSEFLDNEQFF
TRBV9	TRBD1	TRBJ1-4	-	TGTGCCAGCAGCCCTCGGACAGGGGCCACTAATGAAAAACTGTTTTTT	CASSPRTGATNEKLFF
TRBV27	TRBD2	TRBJ2-7	-	TGTGCCAGCAGTTTATCAGCGGGAGGGTCCTACGAGCAGTACTTC	CASSLSAGGSYEQYF
TRBV30	-	TRBJ2-5	once	TGTGCCTGGTGCCATGGGACGGAAGAGACCCAGTACTTC	CAWCHGTEETQYF
TRBV9	-	TRBJ2-7	-	TGTGCCAGCAGCGTAGGGTCCGAGCAGTACTTC	CASSVGSEQYF
TRBV25-1	-	TRBJ2-1	-	TGTGCCAGCAGTGAGACGAATGAGCAGTTCTTC	CASSETNEQFF
TRBV27	-	TRBJ2-3	-	TGTGCCAGCAGTTTACAAACCACGGGAGATACGCAGTATTTT	CASSLQTTGDTQYF
TRBV6-5	-	TRBJ2-3	-	TGTGCCAGCAGGGGACTGTACACAGATACGCAGTATTTT	CASRGLYTDTQYF
TRBV2	TRBD2	TRBJ2-7	-	TGTGCCAGCAGTGGTCAGTGGCTAGCGGAAGCCTACTACGAGCAGTACTTC	CASSGQWLAEAYYEQYF
TRBV27	TRBD1	TRBJ2-7	-	TGTGCCAGCAGTTTCCTGGGACAGTCCTACGAGCAGTACTTC	CASSFLGQSYEQYF
TRBV6-1	-	TRBJ1-2	-	TGTGCCAGCAGTGAAGGAGTATCTGGGGGCGCGGGAGGCTACACCTTC	CASSEGVSGGAGGYTF
TRBV10-3	TRBD2	TRBJ2-3	-	TGTGCCATCAGTGAGATTTGGGGGACTAGCGAGCGACAGACAGATACGCAGTATTTT	CAISEIWGTSERQTDTQYF
TRBV27	-	TRBJ1-2	once	TGTGCCAGCGGCTCCCGATCCTGGTATGGCTACACCTTC	CASGSRSWYGYTF
TRBV9	-	TRBJ2-7	-	TGTGCCAGCAATCCGGGTGGGGGCGAGCAGTACTTC	CASNPGGGEQYF
TRBV10-3	-	TRBJ2-7	-	TGTGCCATCAGTGAGTCGTATCGTGGCCCTCAGGGGCAGTACTTC	CAISESYRGPQGQYF
TRBV5-1	-	TRBJ1-1	-	TGCGCCAGCAGCTTGGCCCAGGGTTTGAACACTGAAGCTTTCTTT	CASSLAQGLNTEAFF
TRBV27	-	TRBJ1-5	-	TGTGCCAGCAGTCCTAGGGAAGGCAATCAGCCCCAGCATTTT	CASSPREGNQPQHF
TRBV5-4	TRBD1	TRBJ1-2	-	TGTGCCAGCAGCTCCGGGACAGGGTACTATGGCTACACCTTC	CASSSGTGYYGYTF
TRBV18	-	TRBJ1-5	-	TGTGCCAGCTCCCCAGCCCCTCCAGAGGGAAGCAATCAGCCCCAGCATTTT	CASSPAPPEGSNQPQHF
TRBV7-9	-	TRBJ2-7	-	TGTGCCAGCAGCTTAGCGATTAGAGACGGGCAGTACTTC	CASSLAIRDGQYF
TRBV5-4	TRBD1	TRBJ2-7	-	TGTGCCAGCAGTGAGGGACAGGCCTTTTACGAGCAGTACTTC	CASSEGQAFYEQYF
TRBV6-5	-	TRBJ2-7	once	TGTGCCAGCAGTTACTTCTGGGGAACCGTTTCCTACGAGCAGTACTTC	CASSYFWGTVSYEQYF
TRBV6-5	TRBD1	TRBJ1-2	-	TGTGCCAGCAGTAGCTGGACAGGGCCCAACTATGGCTACACCTTC	CASSSWTGPNYGYTF
TRBV6-1	-	TRBJ2-7	-	TGTGCCAGCAGTGAAAAGTCCTCAAGCTCCTACGAGCAGTACTTC	CASSEKSSSSYEQYF
TRBV10-3	TRBD1	TRBJ1-2	-	TGTGCCATCCCTGGAAGGGAGGGGGCAGACTATGGCTACACCTTC	CAIPGREGADYGYTF
TRBV13	TRBD2	TRBJ2-1	-	TGTGCCAGCAGCCTCGGGACTAGCGCTTACTCCTACAATGAGCAGTTCTTC	CASSLGTSAYSYNEQFF
TRBV7-2	-	TRBJ2-1	-	TGTGCCAGCAGCTTATATGGCGGGCGTACAAACAATGAGCAGTTCTTC	CASSLYGGRTNNEQFF
TRBV27	TRBD1	TRBJ2-1	-	TGTGCCAGCAGTCCCCTGGACAGGGGGCGCTGGAATGAGCAGTTCTTC	CASSPLDRGRWNEQFF
TRBV6-5	TRBD1	TRBJ1-5	-	TGTGCCAGCAAGATTACAGGGGGTCCCAATCAGCCCCAGCATTTT	CASKITGGPNQPQHF
TRBV30	-	TRBJ2-7	-	TGTGCCTGGACCGGGGATAACCCCGAGCAGTACTTC	CAWTGDNPEQYF
TRBV28	-	TRBJ1-1	-	TGTGCCAGCAGTTACACTGAAGCTTTCTTT	CASSYTEAFF
TRBV2	TRBD2	TRBJ2-7	-	TGTGCCAGCAGTGAACAACCCTCGTCACTAGCGGGAGTTTCCTACGAGCAGTACTTC	CASSEQPSSLAGVSYEQYF
TRBV4-1	TRBD2	TRBJ2-1	-	TGCGCCAGCAGCCAAGACGGGCGGGAGGGCCGTATGTATGAGCAGTTCTTC	CASSQDGREGRMYEQFF
TRBV4-3	-	TRBJ2-7	-	TGCGCCAGCAGCCAAGCAGACGGGAGCTCCTACGAGCAGTACTTC	CASSQADGSSYEQYF
TRBV7-9	-	TRBJ2-3	once	TGTGCCAGCAGCGGGGGAAGGGACATACCTAGCACAGATACGCAGTATTTT	CASSGGRDIPSTDTQYF
TRBV27	TRBD1	TRBJ2-7	-	TGTGCCAGCAGTCGGGGGACAGGGGGCAACGAGCAGTACTTC	CASSRGTGGNEQYF
TRBV2	-	TRBJ1-1	-	TGTGCCAGCAGTGCTGGAGTGAACACTGAAGCTTTCTTT	CASSAGVNTEAFF
TRBV2	-	TRBJ2-1	-	TGTGCCAGCAGTGATTCTGGGGGCGATGAGCAGTTCTTC	CASSDSGGDEQFF
TRBV10-3	-	TRBJ2-3	-	TGTGCCATCAAATACAGGGAGTGGGGCACAGATACGCAGTATTTT	CAIKYREWGTDTQYF
TRBV7-3	TRBD2	TRBJ2-1	-	TGTGCCAGCAGCTTCGGAGCGGGAGGGGGCAATGAGCAGTTCTTC	CASSFGAGGGNEQFF
TRBV5-5	-	TRBJ2-7	-	TGTGCCAGCAGCTTTTATCAGGAAAGGAGCGACGAGCAGTACTTC	CASSFYQERSDEQYF
TRBV5-1	TRBD2	TRBJ2-4	-	TGCGCCAGCAGCTGGTTCCGCGGTAGCGGGAGGGCCTTGACAGCCAAAAACATTCAGTACTTC	CASSWFRGSGRALTAKNIQYF
TRBV7-2	-	TRBJ2-6	-	TGTGCCAGCAGCTCGTATTCTGGGGCCAACGTCCTGACTTTC	CASSSYSGANVLTF
TRBV19	TRBD1	TRBJ1-1	-	TGTGCCAGTAGTATTAACCCGGGACAGGGGGCGCCGATGGCTTTCTTT	CASSINPGQGAPMAFF
TRBV4-1	-	TRBJ2-7	-	TGCGCCAGCAGCCAAGACGAGGTTGCCTACGAGCAGTACTTC	CASSQDEVAYEQYF
TRBV7-9	-	TRBJ2-7	-	TGTGCCAGCAGCTCGCCGCTAAAGGACTACGAGCAGTACTTC	CASSSPLKDYEQYF
TRBV11-3	-	TRBJ1-4	-	TGTGCCAGCAGCTTAAGGGGAAAACTGTTTTTT	CASSLRGKLFF
TRBV27	-	TRBJ2-7	-	TGTGCCAGCATTGGGGGCAGCTCCTACGAGCAGTACTTC	CASIGGSSYEQYF
TRBV6-5	-	TRBJ2-1	-	TGTGCCAGCACCTCTTTTCACAATGAGCAGTTCTTC	CASTSFHNEQFF
TRBV14	TRBD1	TRBJ2-7	-	TGTGCCAGCAGCCAAAGGGACAGGATCCCTTACGAGCAGTACTTC	CASSQRDRIPYEQYF
TRBV27	-	TRBJ2-1	-	TGTGCCAGCAGTTTATCTTCCGGGAGAGTCTACAATGAGCAGTTCTTC	CASSLSSGRVYNEQFF
TRBV13	TRBD2	TRBJ2-1	-	TGTGCCAGCAGCTCGTCCAGCGGGAGTCGGAATGAGCAGTTCTTC	CASSSSSGSRNEQFF
TRBV13	TRBD2	TRBJ2-3	once	TGTGCCAGCAGCTACACTAGCGGGAGGCGGGCAGATACGCAGTATTTT	CASSYTSGRRADTQYF